This section outlines one T cell receptor (beta chain) sequence together with its context. Its antigen is unidentified. These data come from a study of T cell repertoires in cytomegalovirus infection. At the level of the study: Recently described HLA-C-restricted plus well-studied HLA-B-restricted CMV epitopes were used. Public signatures in TCR beta pointed to CMV infection and matching HLA type. Findings and caveats of the study: Summed public TCR beta family frequency identified CMV carriers bearing the relevant HLA. What dominated the ex vivo response were HLA-C-restricted CMV-specific TCR beta clonotypes.

TCRdb ran MiXCR on the reads and lists one entry per CDR3 protein. This table holds some 800,000 distinct CDR3 sequences, approximately 32% found once. The ends were cut back, 3 bases at V and 7 bases at J, with 6 bases in the middle. In germline, CDR1 is ENHRY, CDR2 SYGVKD. The CDR3 has 11 amino acids. The V and J genes are TRBV10-3 and TRBJ1-1; TRBD1 is a possible D gene (5 bases). The sequence was collected from a human donor in good health (CMV status not recorded). Some clones in this sample may be carry-over from other donors' samples. The sample here was cultured CD8+ T cells from PBMCs, taken from culture after CMV antigen stimulation. CDR3 nucleotide sequence: TGTGCCATCAGTGACAGGGTTGAAGCTTTCTTT. This translates into CAISDRVEAFF.